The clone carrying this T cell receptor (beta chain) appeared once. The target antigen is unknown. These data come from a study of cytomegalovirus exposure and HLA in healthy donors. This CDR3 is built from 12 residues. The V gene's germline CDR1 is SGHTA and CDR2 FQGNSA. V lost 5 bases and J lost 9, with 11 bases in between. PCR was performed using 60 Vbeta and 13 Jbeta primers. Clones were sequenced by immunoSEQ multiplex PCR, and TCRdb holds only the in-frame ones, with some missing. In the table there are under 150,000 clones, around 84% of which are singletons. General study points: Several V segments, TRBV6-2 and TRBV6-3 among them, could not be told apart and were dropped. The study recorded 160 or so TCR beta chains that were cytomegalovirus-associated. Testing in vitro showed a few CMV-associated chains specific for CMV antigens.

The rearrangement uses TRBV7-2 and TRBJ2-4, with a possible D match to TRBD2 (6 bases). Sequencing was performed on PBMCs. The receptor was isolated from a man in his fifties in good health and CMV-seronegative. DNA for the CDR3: TGTGCCAGCAGCCGACCCGGGGGCATTCAGTACTTC. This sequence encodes CASSRPGGIQYF.